This entry concerns a single TCR beta chain. Its antigen is undetermined. The data are from a study of T cell responses to AZD1222 COVID-19 vaccine. Regarding the study as a whole: Compared with day 0, the breadth and depth of the Spike-specific TCR repertoire rose significantly after two doses of AZD1222. Repertoires were collected only later (after the peak T cell response had occurred). Of the AZD1222 recipients, only six were seropositive at baseline.

Libraries were prepared by immunoSEQ multiplex PCR; TCRdb keeps only in-frame clonotypes and omits some of them. This sample has 15,000 to 20,000 clones, with around 81% found just once. This CDR3 region has 12 residues. CDR1 and CDR2 from the germline V gene are WSHSY and SAAADI. Trimming removed 7 bases at V and 8 bases at J, with 12 bases between. V gene TRBV10-2 combines with J gene TRBJ1-3; TRBD1 might be the D (5 bases). The specimen was peripheral blood, collected 28 days after the second AZD1222 dose. The origin of this receptor is an adult who received the AZD1222 COVID-19 vaccine. In DNA, the CDR3 is TGCGCCAGCAAACGGGACGAGTACACCATATATTTT. Translated: CASKRDEYTIYF.